These 27 T cell receptor beta chains share one sample of origin, sequenced in a study of blood T cell repertoires in COVID-19. TCRdb's table, derived via immunoSEQ multiplex PCR, lists solely in-frame clones and lacks some. The repertoire consists of some 110,000 clones, with around 80% occurring once and the leading ten covering 6.2%. The sequenced sample consisted of peripheral blood. All receptors come from an elderly man with COVID-19, enrolled during active disease.

V usage is TRBV12-3 or TRBV12-4 and J usage is TRBJ2-7; weak D call: TRBD2 (5 bases). The CDR3 is 13 residues long. V lost 5 bases and J 7 bases, leaving 15 bases between the germline ends. The chain's CDR3 is CASSTQGRAEQYF. CDR3 DNA sequence: TGTGCCAGCAGTACACAAGGGCGGGCAGAGCAGTACTTC.

This chain connects TRBV5-1 to TRBJ1-1; 7 nucleotides match TRBD1. Germline-derived CDR1 and CDR2 are SGHRS and YFSETQ. Trimming cost V 2 bases and J 2 bases; bases outside gene matches: 12. The CDR3 is 17 amino acids. CDR3 in DNA: TGCGCCAGCAGCTTTGGGACAGTAGGTCTAATTAACACTGAAGCTTTCTTT. Amino acids: CASSFGTVGLINTEAFF.

In DNA, the CDR3 is TGTGCCACCAGGACAGGGAATGGCTACACCTTC. It yields the protein CATRTGNGYTF. This chain connects TRBV2 to TRBJ1-2, with 8 bases matching TRBD1. The CDR3 totals 11 residues. The ends lost 10 bases at V and 6 bases at J; junction bases unmatched: 4. CDR1 and CDR2 (germline): SNHLY, FYNNEI.

The rearrangement links TRBV19 to TRBJ2-7; TRBD2 agrees at 14 bases. This CDR3 contains 17 residues. The germline V gene has CDR1 LNHDA and CDR2 SQIVND (reference sequence). Trimming at V came to 7 bases and at J to 3 bases, leaving 11 bases not matched to a gene. CDR3 in DNA: TGTGCCAGTACCGGGACTAGCGGGAGAAGCTTCGGCTACGAGCAGTACTTC. Translation gives CASTGTSGRSFGYEQYF.

The V call is TRBV2, the J call TRBJ1-5, with D possibly TRBD1 on 6 matching bases. Germline V gene lookup returns CDR1 SNHLY and CDR2 FYNNEI. Trimming took off 2 bases at V and 7 bases at J, with 15 bases between the two ends. The CDR3 is made up of 15 amino acids. The CDR3 nucleotides are TGTGCCAGCAGTGAAACTTCGGGGGGCTGGCAGCCCCAGCATTTT. Translation gives CASSETSGGWQPQHF.

This clone has more than one count but fewer than ten. This chain joins TRBV7-2 and TRBJ2-7; no clear D gene. The CDR3 runs 11 residues. Germline lookup yields CDR1 SGHTA and CDR2 FQGNSA. The V and J ends lost 3 bases and 7 bases respectively, with 7 bases between them. The CDR3 loop is CASSFRTEQYF. CDR3 bases: TGTGCCAGCAGCTTTCGAACTGAGCAGTACTTC. The full variable domain, with the rest looked up from reference TRBV7-2 and TRBJ2-7, is GAGVSQSPSNKVTEKGKDVELRCDPISGHTALYWYRQSLGQGLEFLIYFQGNSAPDKSGLPSDRFSAERTGGSVSTLTIQRTQQEDSAVYLCASSFRTEQYFGPGTRLTVT.

The V gene is TRBV7-8, the J gene TRBJ1-1, with D hard to call. The V gene lost 3 bases and the J gene lost 4 bases, with 12 bases spanning the gap. Germline V CDR1 and CDR2: SGHVS, FQNEAQ. The CDR3 has 14 amino acids. This chain's CDR3 is CASSFAGGGTEAFF. Here the CDR3 DNA reads TGTGCCAGCAGCTTTGCGGGAGGTGGCACTGAAGCTTTCTTT.

V usage is TRBV9 and J usage is TRBJ2-2; 12 nucleotides line up with TRBD2. The CDR3 consists of 16 residues. Germline V gene lookup returns CDR1 SGDLS and CDR2 YYNGEE. With V trimmed by 0 bases and J by 7 bases, 4 bases remained unmatched. The CDR3 loop is CASSVGLAGVNGELFF. As DNA, the CDR3 is TGTGCCAGCAGCGTAGGACTAGCGGGAGTTAACGGGGAGCTGTTTTTT. The entire variable domain, with the rest obtained from reference TRBV9 and TRBJ2-2, is as follows: DSGVTQTPKHLITATGQRVTLRCSPRSGDLSVYWYQQSLDQGLQFLIQYYNGEERAKGNILERFSAQQFPDLHSELNLSSLELGDSALYFCASSVGLAGVNGELFFGEGSRLTVL.

The J gene is TRBJ2-7, the V gene TRBV7-2, with a tentative D call TRBD2 (6 bases). This CDR3 contains 15 residues. Germline CDR1 is SGHTA and CDR2 is FQGNSA. The V and J ends lost 1 base and 3 bases respectively, with 13 bases between them. The CDR3 reads CASSLGGEAVYEQYF. Here the CDR3 DNA reads TGTGCCAGCAGCTTAGGAGGGGAGGCAGTCTACGAGCAGTACTTC. Drawing the rest from reference TRBV7-2 and TRBJ2-7, the complete variable domain is GAGVSQSPSNKVTEKGKDVELRCDPISGHTALYWYRQSLGQGLEFLIYFQGNSAPDKSGLPSDRFSAERTGGSVSTLTIQRTQQEDSAVYLCASSLGGEAVYEQYFGPGTRLTVT.

The gene calls are TRBV10-1 and TRBJ1-1; weak D call: TRBD1 (5 bases). Trimming left V 6 bases short and J 7 bases short, with 18 bases between. The germline V gene has CDR1 WNHNN and CDR2 SYGVQD (reference sequence). The CDR3 is 14 residues long. CDR3 amino acids: CASSKIRTDNEAFF. The CDR3, as DNA: TGCGCCAGCAGCAAAATACGGACGGACAATGAAGCTTTCTTT.

CDR3: CSVQGWNTEAFF. The CDR3 coding sequence is TGCAGCGTACAGGGGTGGAACACTGAAGCTTTCTTT. V gene TRBV29-1 combines with J gene TRBJ1-1; 7 bases agree with TRBD1. Per the germline V gene, CDR1 is SQVTM and CDR2 is ANQGSEA. The CDR3 is 12 residues long. J gave up 1 base and V 6 bases, and 2 bases lay outside the gene matches.

This rearrangement joins TRBV13 to TRBJ2-4; 7 nucleotides align to TRBD1. V gave up 0 bases and J gave up 3 bases; unmatched junction bases: 8. This CDR3 is built from 17 residues. Germline CDR1 PRHDT, CDR2 FYEKMQ (reference sequence). CDR3 nucleotides: TGTGCCAGCAGCTTAGGTTTATATCCAGGGGGCAAAAACATTCAGTACTTC. Amino acids: CASSLGLYPGGKNIQYF.

This clone was recorded only once. The rearrangement joins TRBV7-2 to TRBJ2-4, with 9 positions matching TRBD2. Germline lookup yields CDR1 SGHTA and CDR2 FQGNSA. CDR3 length: 13 residues. Germline trimming cut 1 base from V and 13 bases from J; bases unmatched to any gene: 5. CDR3 sequence reads: CASSLEGGRVQYF. Here the CDR3 DNA reads TGTGCCAGCAGCTTAGAAGGCGGGAGGGTCCAGTACTTC. Full variable domain (missing parts from reference TRBV7-2 and TRBJ2-4): GAGVSQSPSNKVTEKGKDVELRCDPISGHTALYWYRQSLGQGLEFLIYFQGNSAPDKSGLPSDRFSAERTGGSVSTLTIQRTQQEDSAVYLCASSLEGGRVQYFGAGTRLSVL.

The CDR3 sequence is CASSSQGSNQPQHF. The CDR3, as DNA: TGTGCCAGCAGTTCTCAGGGTTCCAATCAGCCCCAGCATTTT. The chain has TRBV7-9 and TRBJ1-5; D possibly corresponds to TRBD1 (5 bases). This CDR3 has 14 amino acids. With 6 bases removed from V and 3 bases from J, the gap between germline ends came to 12 bases. In germline, CDR1 is SEHNR, CDR2 FQNEAQ (reference sequence).

The chain is built from TRBV19 and TRBJ1-5; 10 nucleotides match TRBD1. V shed 10 bases and J 0 bases; nucleotides not matched to a gene: 12. Germline V lookup: CDR1 LNHDA, CDR2 SQIVND (reference sequence). There are 17 residues in the CDR3. CDR3 in amino acids: CATGGQGTPYSNQPQHF. The CDR3 bases are TGTGCCACGGGGGGACAGGGGACACCTTATAGCAATCAGCCCCAGCATTTT.

The V and J genes are TRBV5-5 and TRBJ2-7, with 11 nucleotides matching TRBD2. With 6 bases clipped from V and 3 bases from J, the junction kept 14 bases outside the gene matches. The CDR3 runs 17 residues. Per germline, CDR1 SGHKS and CDR2 YYEKEE (reference sequence). The CDR3 region is CASTPSTSGALVYEQYF. CDR3 nucleotides: TGTGCCAGCACCCCGTCGACTAGCGGGGCCCTCGTCTACGAGCAGTACTTC.

The chain links TRBV6-6 to TRBJ2-1; TRBD1 agrees at 8 bases. CDR1 and CDR2 (germline): MNHNY, SVGAGI (reference sequence). The CDR3 runs 16 residues. The trim removed 10 bases at V and 8 bases at J, leaving 19 bases unmatched. CDR3 residues: CATTGGYGKTGYEQFF. The DNA for the CDR3 is TGTGCCACCACAGGGGGATACGGCAAGACTGGTTATGAGCAGTTCTTC.

This chain uses TRBV30 with TRBJ1-1, with D perhaps matching TRBD1 (6 bases). This CDR3 contains 14 residues. V lost 4 bases, J lost 1 base, and 13 bases lay in between. Germline CDR1 reads GTSNPN; CDR2 reads SVGIG (reference sequence). Written as DNA, the CDR3 is TGTGCCTGGACAACACAGGGAGCGAACACTGAAGCTTTCTTT. Translation gives CAWTTQGANTEAFF.

The V and J genes are TRBV7-9 and TRBJ1-2, with a tentative D call TRBD1 (6 bases). The V end was cut by 5 bases, the J end by 4 bases, with 11 bases between. In germline, CDR1 is SEHNR, CDR2 FQNEAQ (reference sequence). There are 13 residues in the CDR3. The CDR3 spells CASSTTGPYGYTF. The DNA for the CDR3 is TGTGCCAGCAGCACAACAGGGCCCTATGGCTACACCTTC.

This clone is a singleton in its sample. This chain joins TRBV7-3 and TRBJ2-3; perhaps TRBD2 as D (5 bases). Trimming stripped 3 bases from V and 4 bases from J, with 14 bases between. Germline V CDR1 and CDR2: SGHTA, FQGTGA. The CDR3 runs to 15 residues. The CDR3 DNA reads as TGTGCCAGCAGCTTTGGAGGATCTGGGGCAGATACGCAGTATTTT. Protein: CASSFGGSGADTQYF. Complete variable domain (other parts from reference TRBV7-3 and TRBJ2-3): GAGVSQTPSNKVTEKGKYVELRCDPISGHTALYWYRQSLGQGPEFLIYFQGTGAADDSGLPNDRFFAVRPEGSVSTLKIQRTERGDSAVYLCASSFGGSGADTQYFGPGTRLTVL.

This clone was detected only a few times. The rearrangement links TRBV7-9 to TRBJ2-7; 8 nucleotides agree with TRBD2. The germline gives CDR1 SEHNR, CDR2 FQNEAQ (reference sequence). J gave up 3 bases and V 1 base, and 8 bases lay outside the gene matches. The CDR3 totals 16 residues. DNA of the CDR3: TGTGCCAGCAGCTTAGTAGTTACGGGAGGGGACTACGAGCAGTACTTC. Translated, it gives CASSLVVTGGDYEQYF.

The chain joins TRBV6-5 to TRBJ1-3, with D perhaps TRBD1 (5 bases). This CDR3 region has 15 residues. Germline V gene sequence: CDR1 MNHEY, CDR2 SVGAGI. Trimming shortened V by 5 bases and J by 0 bases, and 11 bases separated the two germline ends. DNA for the CDR3: TGTGCCAGCAGTCCTCAGGGCTACTCTGGAAACACCATATATTTT. It specifies CASSPQGYSGNTIYF.

This clone came up once. The chain links TRBV6-2 or TRBV6-3 to TRBJ2-7; 9 bases map to TRBD2. The trim removed 3 bases at V and 1 base at J, leaving 16 bases unmatched. Germline CDR1 reads MNHEY; CDR2 reads SVGEGT. This CDR3 is 19 amino acids long. The CDR3 is CASSYGSRLRSGSSYEQYF. The CDR3, as DNA: TGTGCCAGCAGTTATGGGAGTCGTTTACGTAGCGGGAGTTCCTACGAGCAGTACTTC.

V and J are TRBV10-3 and TRBJ2-3; unclear D gene. Germline V gene lookup returns CDR1 ENHRY and CDR2 SYGVKD. Trimming took 3 bases from V and 0 from J, leaving 4 bases between them. This CDR3 has 13 amino acids. Here the CDR3 reads CAISDYSTDTQYF. In DNA form, the CDR3 reads TGTGCCATCAGTGACTATAGCACAGATACGCAGTATTTT.

The V gene is TRBV5-1, the J gene TRBJ2-3, with a tentative D call TRBD2 (5 bases). Looked up from germline, CDR1 is SGHRS and CDR2 is YFSETQ. V lost 0 bases, J lost 0 bases, and 8 bases lay in between. The CDR3 spans 15 residues. CDR3 in amino acids: CASSLGSGSTDTQYF. For the CDR3, the DNA is TGCGCCAGCAGCTTGGGTTCGGGGAGCACAGATACGCAGTATTTT. The full variable domain, completed using reference TRBV5-1 and TRBJ2-3, is KAGVTQTPRYLIKTRGQQVTLSCSPISGHRSVSWYQQTPGQGLQFLFEYFSETQRNKGNFPGRFSGRQFSNSRSEMNVSTLELGDSALYLCASSLGSGSTDTQYFGPGTRLTVL.

This sequence joins TRBV7-9 and TRBJ2-7; TRBD1 matches at 9 bases. From germline, CDR1 is SEHNR and CDR2 FQNEAQ (reference sequence). The CDR3 has 15 residues. J gave up 3 bases and V 3 bases, and 6 bases lay outside the gene matches. The CDR3 reads CASSFGPGQGYEQYF. DNA for the CDR3: TGTGCCAGCAGCTTTGGTCCGGGACAGGGCTACGAGCAGTACTTC.

V is TRBV29-1 and J is TRBJ2-1; 7 nucleotides agree with TRBD2. The CDR3 contains 14 residues. CDR1 and CDR2 (germline): SQVTM, ANQGSEA. J lost 9 bases, V lost 3 bases, and 11 bases had no gene match. In nucleotides, the CDR3 is TGCAGCGTTGAGGGTAGCGGGCTTGGTAGTGAGCAGTTCTTC. Protein: CSVEGSGLGSEQFF.